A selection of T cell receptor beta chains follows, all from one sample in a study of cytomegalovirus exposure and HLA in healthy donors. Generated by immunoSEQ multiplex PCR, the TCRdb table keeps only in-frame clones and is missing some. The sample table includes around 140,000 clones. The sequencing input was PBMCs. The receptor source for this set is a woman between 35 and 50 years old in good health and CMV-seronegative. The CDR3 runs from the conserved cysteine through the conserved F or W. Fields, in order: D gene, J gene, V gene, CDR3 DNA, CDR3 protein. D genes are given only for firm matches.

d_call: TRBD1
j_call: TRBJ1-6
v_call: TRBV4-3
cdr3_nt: TGCGCCAGCAGCCAAGTGGACAGGGGAAATTCACCCCTCCACTTT
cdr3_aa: CASSQVDRGNSPLHF

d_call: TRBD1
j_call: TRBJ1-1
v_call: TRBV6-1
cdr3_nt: TGTGCCAGCAGTGAAATGACAGGGACCATGAACACTGAAGCTTTCTTT
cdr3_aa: CASSEMTGTMNTEAFF

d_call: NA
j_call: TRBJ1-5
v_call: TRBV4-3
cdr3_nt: TGCGCCAGCAGCCAAGACTGGACAGCCGGACAGCCCCAGCATTTT
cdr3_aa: CASSQDWTAGQPQHF

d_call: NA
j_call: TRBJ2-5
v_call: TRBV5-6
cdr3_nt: TGTGCCAGCAGCCTCGGATGGGCTGGGGAGACCCAGTACTTC
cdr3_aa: CASSLGWAGETQYF

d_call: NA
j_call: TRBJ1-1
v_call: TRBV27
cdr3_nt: TGTGCCAGCAACTTCCAGGCTACGACGAGGGGGACTGAAGCTTTCTTT
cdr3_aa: CASNFQATTRGTEAFF

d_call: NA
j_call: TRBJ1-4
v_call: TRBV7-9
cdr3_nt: TGTGCCAGCAGCTTAGGGACAGCTAATGAAAAACTGTTTTTT
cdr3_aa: CASSLGTANEKLFF

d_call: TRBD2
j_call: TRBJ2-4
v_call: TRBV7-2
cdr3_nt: TGTGCCAGCAGCCCGACTAGCGGGGGGCCTACCCTAGCCAAAAACATTCAGTACTTC
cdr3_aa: CASSPTSGGPTLAKNIQYF

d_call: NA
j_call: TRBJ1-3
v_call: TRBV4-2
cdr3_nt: TGTGCCAGCAGTCTTCTCGGGTCAGGAAACACCATATATTTT
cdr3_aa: CASSLLGSGNTIYF

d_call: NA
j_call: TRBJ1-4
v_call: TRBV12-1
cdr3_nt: TGTGCCAGCAGCGCCCCCCTAGAAAAACTGTTTTTT
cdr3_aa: CASSAPLEKLFF

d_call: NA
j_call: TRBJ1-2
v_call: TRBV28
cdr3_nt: TGTGCCAGCAGCTCCCAGGGGTATGGCTACACCTTC
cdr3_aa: CASSSQGYGYTF

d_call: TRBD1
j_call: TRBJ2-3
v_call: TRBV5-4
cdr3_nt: TGTGCCAGCAGCCACCTGGACAGGGGTTCGCGGACGCAGTATTTT
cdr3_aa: CASSHLDRGSRTQYF

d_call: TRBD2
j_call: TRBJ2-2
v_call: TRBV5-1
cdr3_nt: TGCGCCAGCAGCTTCAGCGGGGATAACACCGGGGAGCTGTTTTTT
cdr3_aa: CASSFSGDNTGELFF

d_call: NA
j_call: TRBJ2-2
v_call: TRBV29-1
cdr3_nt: TGCAGCGTTGACGTAGGAGGCTCGAACACCGGGGAGCTGTTTTTT
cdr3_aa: CSVDVGGSNTGELFF

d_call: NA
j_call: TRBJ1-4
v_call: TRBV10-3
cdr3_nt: TGTGCCATCACGGGGGGTACTAATGAAAAACTGTTTTTT
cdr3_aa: CAITGGTNEKLFF

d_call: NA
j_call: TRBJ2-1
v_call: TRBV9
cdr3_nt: TGTGCCAGCAGCGTAGGCGAGACTAGGACTTACAATGAGCAGTTCTTC
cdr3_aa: CASSVGETRTYNEQFF